These 32 T cell receptor beta chains originate from one sample sequenced in a study of blood T cell repertoires in COVID-19. Only in-frame clones appear in the TCRdb table, and some are missing; sequencing was by immunoSEQ multiplex PCR. The sample has approximately 410,000 clones, 86% seen once; the top ten hold over 1.3%. Sequencing was performed on peripheral blood. These receptors were collected from a young woman with active or convalescent COVID-19.

The chain is built from TRBV5-4 and TRBJ2-5, with 15 bases that match TRBD2. The V segment lost 4 bases and the J segment 3 bases; nucleotides outside the gene matches: 7. Looked up from germline, CDR1 is SGHNT and CDR2 is YYREEE (reference sequence). This CDR3 is built from 17 residues. The CDR3 reads CASSPGTSGGTKETQYF. In DNA form, the CDR3 reads TGTGCCAGCAGCCCCGGGACTAGCGGGGGGACTAAAGAGACCCAGTACTTC.

This sequence joins TRBV7-9 and TRBJ1-2, with 8 bases aligning to TRBD1. Germline CDR1 and CDR2: SEHNR and FQNEAQ (reference sequence). This CDR3 has 16 amino acids. V trimming: 1 base; J trimming: 4 bases; junction bases outside the gene matches: 8. The CDR3 here is CASSLEPGGSVYGYTF. DNA for the CDR3: TGTGCCAGCAGCTTAGAGCCAGGGGGCTCTGTCTATGGCTACACCTTC.

CDR3 in DNA: TGTGCCAGCAGTGATGGAGGACAGCACTATGGCTACACCTTC. Amino acids: CASSDGGQHYGYTF. V usage is TRBV6-1 and J usage is TRBJ1-2; D may be TRBD1 (6 bases). Trimming removed 3 bases from V and 3 bases from J, with 11 bases in between. The germline V gene has CDR1 MNHNS and CDR2 SASEGT. The CDR3 contains 14 residues.

This clone showed up just once. The gene calls are TRBV6-5 and TRBJ1-3; D is ambiguous. The germline CDR1 and CDR2 sequences are MNHEY and SVGAGI. The CDR3 runs 14 residues. Trimming pared 8 bases from V and 4 bases from J, leaving 15 bases between. CDR3 residues: CASSSRDLGNTIYF. The CDR3, as DNA: TGTGCCAGCTCAAGCCGGGATCTGGGAAACACCATATATTTT.

The sample holds a few counts of this clone. The V and J genes are TRBV28 and TRBJ1-1; the D is unclear. V gave up 7 bases and J gave up 0 bases, with 9 bases separating them. The CDR3 has 13 amino acids. Germline CDR1 is MDHEN and CDR2 is SYDVKM. The CDR3 is CASTLPVNTEAFF. DNA for the CDR3: TGTGCCAGCACCCTCCCGGTGAACACTGAAGCTTTCTTT.

The V and J genes are TRBV29-1 and TRBJ2-6; TRBD2 aligns across 7 bases. Trimming cost V 4 bases and J 0 bases; bases outside gene matches: 3. Germline CDR1 is SQVTM and CDR2 is ANQGSEA. This CDR3 region has 15 residues. The DNA for the CDR3 is TGCAGCGTTGGGGGCGGGAGCTCTGGGGCCAACGTCCTGACTTTC. It is translated as CSVGGGSSGANVLTF.

The chain has TRBV4-1 and TRBJ1-4; TRBD1 aligns across 8 bases. Germline CDR1 is MGHRA and CDR2 is YSYEKL. J lost 11 bases, V lost 1 base, and 9 bases had no gene match. The CDR3 extends over 15 amino acids. The CDR3 DNA follows: TGCGCCAGCAGCCAAGGTCAGGGGGCGATGGGGAAACTGTTTTTT. Translation gives CASSQGQGAMGKLFF.

This rearrangement joins TRBV29-1 to TRBJ1-1; 12 nucleotides match TRBD1. The CDR3 has 17 amino acids. Germline V gives CDR1 SQVTM, CDR2 ANQGSEA. V trimming: 4 bases; J trimming: 3 bases; junction bases outside the gene matches: 12. In DNA form, the CDR3 reads TGCAGCGTTGCTAGGACCGGGACAGGGGGCGCGGACACTGAAGCTTTCTTT. Its translation: CSVARTGTGGADTEAFF.

V gene TRBV5-8 combines with J gene TRBJ2-3, with 10 bases matching TRBD2. V shed 2 bases and J 0 bases; nucleotides not matched to a gene: 3. The CDR3 consists of 16 residues. Germline V gene sequence: CDR1 SGHTS, CDR2 YDEGEE. DNA for the CDR3: TGTGCCAGCAGCTTCCTGACTAGCGGGAGCACAGATACGCAGTATTTT. It translates to CASSFLTSGSTDTQYF.

The V and J genes are TRBV5-5 and TRBJ1-6; TRBD1 matches at 10 bases. Germline V gives CDR1 SGHKS, CDR2 YYEKEE (reference sequence). This CDR3 comprises 16 residues. V was clipped by 1 base and J by 9 bases; unmatched bases: 7. CDR3 residues: CASSLFLTGGPSPLHF. In DNA form, the CDR3 reads TGTGCCAGCAGCTTGTTTCTGACAGGGGGCCCTTCACCCCTCCACTTT.

The chain joins TRBV18 to TRBJ1-2; D possibly corresponds to TRBD1 (5 bases). This CDR3 region has 13 residues. Germline V CDR1 and CDR2: KGHSH, LQKENI. V was shortened by 6 bases and J by 8 bases, with 16 bases between the two germline ends. CDR3 sequence: CASSPIQAVGYTF. DNA of the CDR3: TGTGCCAGCTCCCCGATACAGGCGGTGGGCTACACCTTC.

This sequence joins TRBV4-2 and TRBJ2-1; TRBD2 agrees at 10 bases. With V trimmed by 0 bases and J by 7 bases, 9 bases remained unmatched. The germline CDR1 and CDR2 sequences are LGHNA and YNFKEQ. The CDR3 loop spans 17 amino acids. The CDR3 DNA reads TGTGCCAGCAGCCAAGAGATGGCTAGCGGGAGTCAGAATGAGCAGTTCTTC. It translates to CASSQEMASGSQNEQFF.

This chain connects TRBV4-1 to TRBJ2-1; TRBD2 aligns across 11 bases. With V trimmed by 1 base and J by 2 bases, 4 bases remained unmatched. This CDR3 has 17 residues. Germline V gives CDR1 MGHRA, CDR2 YSYEKL. CDR3 protein: CASSQVLGLAAYNEQFF. CDR3 nucleotide sequence: TGCGCCAGCAGCCAAGTGTTGGGACTAGCGGCCTACAATGAGCAGTTCTTC.

The V gene is TRBV11-2, the J gene TRBJ1-4; 8 positions agree with TRBD1. Germline V gene data show CDR1 as SGHAT and CDR2 as FQNNGV. The V and J ends lost 0 bases and 8 bases, in that order; junction bases with no gene match: 8. This CDR3 region has 16 residues. This CDR3 reads CASSLDWTGIREKLFF. The CDR3 region has the DNA TGTGCCAGCAGCTTAGATTGGACAGGGATAAGGGAAAAACTGTTTTTT. Drawing the rest from reference TRBV11-2 and TRBJ1-4, the complete variable domain is EAGVAQSPRYKIIEKRQSVAFWCNPISGHATLYWYQQILGQGPKLLIQFQNNGVVDDSQLPKDRFSAERLKGVDSTLKIQPAKLEDSAVYLCASSLDWTGIREKLFFGSGTQLSVL.

This clone came up once. The chain links TRBV6-2 or TRBV6-3 to TRBJ2-1; 10 nucleotides line up with TRBD2. Germline loops: CDR1 MNHEY, CDR2 SVGEGT. This CDR3 spans 11 amino acids. The junction had 0 bases not matched to a gene; V was cut back by 4 bases and J by 12 bases. The CDR3 loop reads CASSLAGGQFF. The CDR3 region has the DNA TGTGCCAGCAGTTTAGCGGGGGGGCAGTTCTTC.

The chain recombines TRBV7-9 with TRBJ2-1; 13 bases are a match to TRBD2. The ends lost 4 bases at V and 8 bases at J; junction bases unmatched: 8. Germline V gives CDR1 SEHNR, CDR2 FQNEAQ (reference sequence). This CDR3 comprises 16 residues. The CDR3: CASSSHAGLAGYEQFF. The CDR3 coding sequence is TGTGCCAGCAGCTCTCACGCGGGACTAGCGGGATATGAGCAGTTCTTC.

This clone came up a few times. The chain is built from TRBV4-2 and TRBJ2-1; TRBD1 agrees at 9 bases. The length of the CDR3 is 18 residues. The ends lost 0 bases at V and 3 bases at J; junction bases unmatched: 9. In germline, CDR1 is LGHNA, CDR2 YNFKEQ. CDR3 residues: CASSQEGPGTGHYNEQFF. DNA of the CDR3: TGTGCCAGCAGCCAAGAGGGCCCCGGGACAGGGCACTACAATGAGCAGTTCTTC.

V and J are TRBV3-1 (or the pseudogene TRBV3-2) and TRBJ2-4; maybe TRBD2 (6 bases). Germline values: CDR1 LGHDT, CDR2 YNNKEL (reference sequence). There are 15 residues in the CDR3. Trimming stripped 4 bases from V and 0 bases from J, with 10 bases between. CDR3 bases: TGTGCCAGCAGCCTCCCGGGACTAGCCAAAAACATTCAGTACTTC. This codes for CASSLPGLAKNIQYF.

The chain carries TRBV6-5 and TRBJ1-1, with no clear D. The CDR3 contains 15 residues. Trimming stripped 0 bases from V and 0 bases from J, with 8 bases between. Germline CDR1 is MNHEY and CDR2 is SVGAGI. CDR3 sequence: CASSYSPSLNTEAFF. In DNA, the CDR3 is TGTGCCAGCAGTTACTCCCCCAGTCTGAACACTGAAGCTTTCTTT.

The rearrangement links TRBV6-5 to TRBJ1-6; no clear D. The CDR3 consists of 13 residues. The ends were cut back, 6 bases at V and 6 bases at J, with 9 bases in the middle. Germline V gives CDR1 MNHEY, CDR2 SVGAGI. The CDR3 spells CASSRESNSPLHF. In DNA form, the CDR3 reads TGTGCCAGCAGCCGAGAGAGTAATTCACCCCTCCACTTT.

V gene TRBV27 combines with J gene TRBJ1-2; a weak D match, TRBD1 (6 bases). Between the trimmed V and J ends, which lost 5 bases and 4 bases, there was a span of 20 bases. From germline, CDR1 is MNHEY and CDR2 SMNVEV (reference sequence). The length of the CDR3 is 16 residues. The CDR3 sequence: CASSLLETGKPYGYTF. For the CDR3, the DNA is TGTGCCAGCAGTCTATTGGAAACAGGGAAGCCCTATGGCTACACCTTC.

The chain joins TRBV29-1 to TRBJ1-1; 7 nucleotides align to TRBD1. Germline CDR1 SQVTM, CDR2 ANQGSEA. This CDR3 is built from 13 residues. J lost 3 bases, V lost 8 bases, and 9 bases had no gene match. The CDR3, as DNA: TGCAGCACAAAACAGGGGCAGGACACTGAAGCTTTCTTT. It is translated as CSTKQGQDTEAFF.

This chain uses TRBV14 with TRBJ1-5, with a possible D match to TRBD1 (5 bases). Trimming took 4 bases from V and 2 from J, leaving 12 bases between them. CDR1 and CDR2 (germline): SGHDN, FVKESK. The CDR3 is made up of 15 amino acids. Written as DNA, the CDR3 is TGTGCCAGCAGCCGGAACGGGGGACGCAATCAGCCCCAGCATTTT. This translates into CASSRNGGRNQPQHF. The full variable domain, its missing parts supplied by reference TRBV14 and TRBJ1-5, is EAGVTQFPSHSVIEKGQTVTLRCDPISGHDNLYWYRRVMGKEIKFLLHFVKESKQDESGMPNNRFLAERTGGTYSTLKVQPAELEDSGVYFCASSRNGGRNQPQHFGDGTRLSIL.

J is TRBJ2-1 and V is TRBV10-2; TRBD2 agrees at 7 bases. The junction had 11 bases not matched to a gene; V was cut back by 10 bases and J by 2 bases. This CDR3 comprises 15 residues. Germline V gene lookup returns CDR1 WSHSY and CDR2 SAAADI. CDR3 in DNA: TGCGCCACCCTTAGCGGGCAGGTTGCCTACAATGAGCAGTTCTTC. Protein product: CATLSGQVAYNEQFF.

The V and J genes are TRBV6-1 and TRBJ2-7, with D tentatively TRBD2 (5 bases). Trimming left V 1 base short and J 7 bases short, with 17 bases between. Germline V gives CDR1 MNHNS, CDR2 SASEGT. The CDR3 contains 15 residues. The CDR3 sequence: CASSEVSPSRGEQYF. Written as DNA, the CDR3 is TGTGCCAGCAGTGAAGTTTCCCCGTCGCGAGGGGAGCAGTACTTC.

The chain combines TRBV5-4 with TRBJ2-7; 9 nucleotides match TRBD2. The CDR3 is made up of 15 amino acids. V gave up 0 bases and J gave up 3 bases; unmatched junction bases: 4. The V gene's germline CDR1 is SGHNT and CDR2 YYREEE (reference sequence). The DNA of the CDR3 is TGTGCCAGCAGCTTGGCGGGACTAGCTCACTACGAGCAGTACTTC. It yields the protein CASSLAGLAHYEQYF.

The V and J genes are TRBV7-6 and TRBJ2-2; TRBD1 agrees at 8 bases. The CDR3 extends over 17 amino acids. V lost 5 bases and J lost 0; bases outside the gene matches: 8. The germline CDR1 and CDR2 sequences are SGHVS and FNYEAQ. The CDR3 DNA reads TGTGCCAGCAGCACTCCGGGACAGGCATCGAACACCGGGGAGCTGTTTTTT. Its translation is CASSTPGQASNTGELFF.

The chain couples TRBV27 to TRBJ1-1; D not resolved. The CDR3 sequence is 13 residues long. V dropped 6 bases and J dropped 7 bases, with 15 bases sitting between them. Germline V CDR1 and CDR2: MNHEY, SMNVEV (reference sequence). The CDR3 DNA sequence: TGTGCCAGCAGAGATAGCGCGGATTTTGAAGCTTTCTTT. Its protein is CASRDSADFEAFF.

This sequence joins TRBV2 and TRBJ2-3; the D gene is possibly TRBD1 (5 bases). Germline CDR1 is SNHLY and CDR2 is FYNNEI. This CDR3 has 12 amino acids. Trimming stripped 4 bases from V and 3 bases from J, with 5 bases between. The CDR3 bases are TGTGCCAGCAGTGGGACAACAGATACGCAGTATTTT. It encodes CASSGTTDTQYF.

Regarding this clone: In the same sample, other DNA sequences code for this CDR3. The chain has TRBV29-1 and TRBJ1-4; 7 bases are shared with TRBD1. With V trimmed by 4 bases and J by 4 bases, 3 bases remained unmatched. The CDR3 extends over 13 amino acids. Germline CDR1 reads SQVTM; CDR2 reads ANQGSEA. CDR3 in amino acids: CSVAGTVNEKLFF. In nucleotides, the CDR3 is TGCAGCGTTGCCGGGACAGTTAATGAAAAACTGTTTTTT. Full variable domain (missing parts from reference TRBV29-1 and TRBJ1-4): SAVISQKPSRDICQRGTSLTIQCQVDSQVTMMFWYRQQPGQSLTLIATANQGSEATYESGFVIDKFPISRPNLTFSTLTVSNMSPEDSSIYLCSVAGTVNEKLFFGSGTQLSVL.

This clone occurred a few times. Other DNA sequences in the sample encode the same CDR3. This chain connects TRBV2 to TRBJ1-5, with 10 bases matching TRBD1. V lost 3 bases to trimming and J lost 5 bases; unmatched junction nucleotides: 1. CDR1 is SNHLY and CDR2 is FYNNEI in the germline V gene. The CDR3 contains 14 residues. The DNA for the CDR3 is TGTGCCAGCAGTGAGGGACAGGGGTATCAGCCCCAGCATTTT. This gives the protein CASSEGQGYQPQHF.

The rearrangement uses TRBV2 and TRBJ1-2, with 10 nucleotides matching TRBD1. Per the germline V gene, CDR1 is SNHLY and CDR2 is FYNNEI. CDR3 length equals 13 residues. J lost 9 bases, V lost 4 bases, and 5 bases had no gene match. The CDR3 DNA reads as TGTGCCAGCAGTGGGGGACAGGGGAGAAGCTACACCTTC. Protein: CASSGGQGRSYTF.